These 31 T cell receptor beta chains were all obtained from the same sample, sequenced in a study of blood T cell repertoires in COVID-19. Sequencing was performed with immunoSEQ multiplex PCR; in TCRdb, only in-frame clones are kept and a portion is missing. The repertoire includes about 50,000 clones, approximately 83% of them detected once, and over 15% sits in the top ten. The specimen sequenced was peripheral blood. The receptor set was obtained from a man aged 35 to 55 with acute or convalescent COVID-19.

The chain recombines TRBV7-2 with TRBJ2-3, with TRBD2 matching over 12 bases. J lost 6 bases, V lost 5 bases, and 6 bases had no gene match. Germline V gene lookup returns CDR1 SGHTA and CDR2 FQGNSA. The CDR3 has 15 residues. CDR3 coding DNA: TGTGCCAGCAGCGCCGGACTAGCGGGGTGGGATACGCAGTATTTT. Encoded protein: CASSAGLAGWDTQYF.

The rearrangement uses TRBV5-1 and TRBJ1-1; TRBD1 agrees at 7 bases. The CDR3 covers 15 residues. The V and J ends lost 4 bases and 1 base, in that order; junction bases with no gene match: 7. Germline values: CDR1 SGHRS, CDR2 YFSETQ. The CDR3 DNA sequence: TGCGCCAGCAGCAAGTCACAGGGGAGGAACACTGAAGCTTTCTTT. This codes for CASSKSQGRNTEAFF.

V and J are TRBV12-5 and TRBJ2-4, with D possibly being TRBD2 (5 bases). This CDR3 contains 15 residues. Germline CDR1 is LGHNT and CDR2 is FRNRAP. Trimming stripped 7 bases from V and 0 bases from J, with 13 bases between. The CDR3 bases are TGTGCTAGTGCAATAAACCGGGGAGCCAAAAACATTCAGTACTTC. It yields the protein CASAINRGAKNIQYF.

The V gene is TRBV6-1, the J gene TRBJ2-3; 14 nucleotides agree with TRBD2. V trimming: 4 bases; J trimming: 2 bases; junction bases outside the gene matches: 11. The germline V gene encodes CDR1 MNHNS and CDR2 SASEGT. The CDR3 consists of 19 residues. CDR3 nucleotide sequence: TGTGCCAGCAGTGCCGAATGGACTAGCGGGAGGACATACACAGATACGCAGTATTTT. Protein product: CASSAEWTSGRTYTDTQYF.

This clone occurred a few times. This chain uses TRBV6-1 with TRBJ1-1; 7 positions match TRBD1. Germline CDR1 MNHNS, CDR2 SASEGT. The CDR3 extends over 15 amino acids. After removal of 0 bases from V and 11 bases from J, the junction contained 12 bases not matched to a gene. In nucleotides, the CDR3 is TGTGCCAGCAGTGAAGCACCTGACAGGGCTACAGAGGCTTTCTTT. As protein: CASSEAPDRATEAFF.

The chain uses TRBV5-1 and TRBJ1-1, with a weak D call TRBD1 (5 bases). Germline V lookup: CDR1 SGHRS, CDR2 YFSETQ. V lost 0 bases, J lost 2 bases, and 8 bases lay in between. CDR3 size: 14 residues. The CDR3 sequence is CASSLVGANTEAFF. In nucleotides, the CDR3 is TGCGCCAGCAGCTTGGTAGGGGCCAACACTGAAGCTTTCTTT.

This clone has just a few counts. The CDR3 DNA follows: TGTGCCAGTAGTTTTGGGACAGGGCCGGGGAATTCACCCCTCCACTTT. Its translation: CASSFGTGPGNSPLHF. This sequence joins TRBV19 and TRBJ1-6, with 9 bases aligning to TRBD1. CDR3 length equals 16 residues. Germline CDR1 and CDR2: LNHDA and SQIVND (reference sequence). The trim removed 5 bases at V and 7 bases at J, leaving 9 bases unmatched.

This clone occurred once. V and J are TRBV9 and TRBJ2-2; 7 bases are shared with TRBD2. Germline lookup yields CDR1 SGDLS and CDR2 YYNGEE. Trimming took 4 bases from V and 2 from J; bases not matched to a gene: 8. The CDR3 is 16 amino acids. CDR3 nucleotides: TGTGCCAGCAGCCAGCGACTAGCACGAAACACCGGGGAGCTGTTTTTT. As protein: CASSQRLARNTGELFF.

The V call is TRBV3-1 (or the pseudogene TRBV3-2), the J call TRBJ2-3, with 13 bases aligning to TRBD2. V lost 4 bases and J lost 3; bases outside the gene matches: 4. Germline assignment: CDR1 LGHDT and CDR2 YNNKEL (reference sequence). This CDR3 spans 16 amino acids. CDR3 nucleotides: TGTGCCAGCAGCCGAGCGGGACTAGCGGGAACAGATACGCAGTATTTT. Its protein is CASSRAGLAGTDTQYF.

V usage is TRBV18 and J usage is TRBJ2-4; TRBD1 agrees at 10 bases. V was clipped by 3 bases and J by 3 bases; unmatched bases: 11. The CDR3 has 18 amino acids. Germline loops: CDR1 KGHSH, CDR2 LQKENI. The CDR3 loop is CASSPGQGSFQGKNIQYF. The CDR3 DNA sequence: TGTGCCAGCTCACCGGGACAGGGGAGTTTTCAGGGCAAAAACATTCAGTACTTC.

Only one count was recorded for this clone. This chain joins TRBV7-2 and TRBJ2-7, with D possibly matching TRBD1 (6 bases). The CDR3 sequence is 15 residues long. V lost 1 base, J lost 7 bases, and 17 bases lay in between. Per the germline V gene, CDR1 is SGHTA and CDR2 is FQGNSA. The CDR3 DNA follows: TGTGCCAGCAGCTTAGGATCAGGGACCCAGGGGGAGCAGTACTTC. This encodes CASSLGSGTQGEQYF.

In DNA form, the CDR3 reads TGTGCCAGCAGCTCCATGGGGACTGATACCGGGGAGCTGTTTTTT. Translated: CASSSMGTDTGELFF. The chain couples TRBV7-2 to TRBJ2-2, with D perhaps TRBD2 (6 bases). This CDR3 is built from 15 residues. The germline V and J ends were trimmed by 4 bases and 5 bases, with 14 bases remaining between them. Looked up from germline, CDR1 is SGHTA and CDR2 is FQGNSA.

The V and J genes are TRBV12-3 or TRBV12-4 and TRBJ1-3; no firm D call. The CDR3 covers 13 residues. V was clipped by 2 bases and J by 4 bases, with 6 bases between them. CDR3 sequence: CASSLIAGNTIYF. The CDR3 DNA follows: TGTGCCAGCAGTTTAATTGCGGGAAACACCATATATTTT.

The V and J genes are TRBV24-1 and TRBJ1-1; 12 bases fit TRBD1. The CDR3 length is 16 residues. The ends lost 5 bases at V and 5 bases at J; junction bases unmatched: 8. Germline assignment: CDR1 KGHDR and CDR2 SFDVKD. The CDR3 coding sequence is TGTGCCACCAGTGGGTCATCGGGACAGGGGGCTACTGAAGCTTTCTTT. It translates to CATSGSSGQGATEAFF.

The gene calls are TRBV20-1 and TRBJ2-1; D possibly corresponds to TRBD2 (6 bases). Germline CDR1 DFQATT, CDR2 SNEGSKA (reference sequence). Trimming left V 3 bases short and J 4 bases short, with 10 bases between. This CDR3 is built from 13 residues. This CDR3 is CSASSGTYNEQFF. The CDR3 DNA follows: TGCAGTGCTAGTAGCGGAACTTACAATGAGCAGTTCTTC.

The V and J genes are TRBV6-1 and TRBJ1-2; tentative D call: TRBD1 (6 bases). CDR1 MNHNS and CDR2 SASEGT come from the germline V gene. Between the trimmed V and J ends, which lost 2 bases and 8 bases, there was a span of 12 bases. The CDR3 consists of 13 residues. Here the CDR3 DNA reads TGTGCCAGCAGTGAAAAACAGGGAGAAGGCTACACCTTC. Amino acid sequence: CASSEKQGEGYTF.

The chain joins TRBV19 to TRBJ1-2; TRBD1 is a possible D gene (5 bases). This CDR3 is built from 13 residues. The germline V and J ends were trimmed by 2 bases and 8 bases, with 12 bases remaining between them. The germline CDR1 and CDR2 sequences are LNHDA and SQIVND (reference sequence). As DNA, the CDR3 is TGTGCCAGTAGTATAAGCAGGGTCGGCGGCTACACCTTC. Translating it yields CASSISRVGGYTF.

The rearrangement joins TRBV27 to TRBJ1-1, with D unclear. Germline V gives CDR1 MNHEY, CDR2 SMNVEV (reference sequence). The CDR3 spans 13 residues. V was trimmed by 5 bases and J by 1 base, leaving 8 bases between them. CDR3 nucleotide sequence: TGTGCCAGCAGTCCCAGCGGGAACACTGAAGCTTTCTTT. Encoded protein: CASSPSGNTEAFF.

The chain combines TRBV7-9 with TRBJ2-7, with no clear D. This CDR3 contains 12 residues. CDR1 and CDR2 (germline): SEHNR, FQNEAQ (reference sequence). V dropped 5 bases and J dropped 7 bases, with 12 bases sitting between them. CDR3 nucleotides: TGTGCCAGCAGCCCGCAAACGCGGGAGCAGTACTTC. Amino acids: CASSPQTREQYF.

This rearrangement joins TRBV6-5 to TRBJ1-6; TRBD1 matches at 9 bases. The length of the CDR3 is 15 residues. The V gene's germline CDR1 is MNHEY and CDR2 SVGAGI. J was trimmed by 4 bases and V by 6 bases; bases with no gene match: 4. CDR3 nucleotide sequence: TGTGCCAGCAGAACGGGACAGGGTTATAATTCACCCCTCCACTTT. Encoded protein: CASRTGQGYNSPLHF.

This clone was seen a few times. This chain links TRBV2 with TRBJ2-3; TRBD1 matches at 10 bases. The V gene end was trimmed by 4 bases and the J gene end by 3 bases; junction bases not matched to a gene: 4. Germline V lookup: CDR1 SNHLY, CDR2 FYNNEI. The CDR3 covers 15 residues. CDR3 nucleotide sequence: TGTGCCAGCAGTGGGGGACAGGGGATAACAGATACGCAGTATTTT. Translated, it gives CASSGGQGITDTQYF.

The chain uses TRBV7-6 and TRBJ2-2; 12 bases are a match to TRBD2. The CDR3 is 16 residues long. In germline, CDR1 is SGHVS, CDR2 FNYEAQ. The ends lost 1 base at V and 8 bases at J; junction bases unmatched: 5. The DNA for the CDR3 is TGTGCCAGCAGCTTAGGACTAGCGGGAGCTAGTGGGGAGCTGTTTTTT. Translation: CASSLGLAGASGELFF.

The sample holds one count of this clone. V gene TRBV2 combines with J gene TRBJ2-6; TRBD2 matches 7 bases. This CDR3 contains 16 residues. The V segment lost 6 bases and the J segment 3 bases; nucleotides outside the gene matches: 8. Germline loops: CDR1 SNHLY, CDR2 FYNNEI. The DNA for the CDR3 is TGTGCCAGCAGGCCCCAGGGACTAAGTGGGGCCAACGTCCTGACTTTC. Translated, it gives CASRPQGLSGANVLTF.

This sequence joins TRBV2 and TRBJ1-2, with 9 bases that match TRBD1. In germline, CDR1 is SNHLY, CDR2 FYNNEI. The junction had 6 bases not matched to a gene; V was cut back by 6 bases and J by 4 bases. The CDR3 covers 14 residues. CDR3 nucleotide sequence: TGTGCCAGCAGAGGACAGGGGAGGACCTATGGCTACACCTTC. Translating it yields CASRGQGRTYGYTF.

V gene TRBV18 combines with J gene TRBJ2-5, with D uncertain. Looked up from germline, CDR1 is KGHSH and CDR2 is LQKENI. The CDR3 covers 14 residues. V shed 2 bases and J shed 2 bases, with 9 bases lying between them. As DNA, the CDR3 is TGTGCCAGCTCACCATTGTCAGGACAAGAGACCCAGTACTTC. Amino acid sequence: CASSPLSGQETQYF.

The V call is TRBV19, the J call TRBJ2-7, with 11 bases matching TRBD1. Per the germline V gene, CDR1 is LNHDA and CDR2 is SQIVND (reference sequence). Trimming at V came to 5 bases and at J to 4 bases, leaving 7 bases not matched to a gene. The CDR3 spans 15 residues. CDR3 sequence reads: CASSAPGTGGYEQYF. DNA of the CDR3: TGTGCCAGTAGTGCCCCCGGGACAGGGGGATACGAGCAGTACTTC.

The rearrangement joins TRBV7-2 to TRBJ2-3; TRBD1 aligns across 7 bases. CDR3 length: 17 residues. Per germline, CDR1 SGHTA and CDR2 FQGNSA. The trim removed 0 bases at V and 1 base at J, leaving 7 bases unmatched. This CDR3 is CASSLAVRQGRTDTQYF. The CDR3 coding sequence is TGTGCCAGCAGCTTAGCGGTCCGACAGGGTCGCACAGATACGCAGTATTTT.

The V and J genes are TRBV7-8 and TRBJ1-5; D is ambiguous. V shed 4 bases and J shed 2 bases, with 12 bases lying between them. CDR1 SGHVS and CDR2 FQNEAQ come from the germline V gene. The CDR3 extends over 15 amino acids. The CDR3 DNA reads TGTGCCAGCAGCTCTTCCGTCGAGGGCAATCAGCCCCAGCATTTT. Encoded protein: CASSSSVEGNQPQHF.

This sequence joins TRBV19 and TRBJ1-1; a possible D gene is TRBD1 (6 bases). Germline values: CDR1 LNHDA, CDR2 SQIVND (reference sequence). This CDR3 region has 17 residues. V lost 4 bases and J 1 base, leaving 19 bases between the germline ends. The CDR3 sequence: CASSTLDSFSSNTEAFF. CDR3 DNA sequence: TGTGCCAGTAGTACCCTGGACAGTTTTTCTTCGAACACTGAAGCTTTCTTT.

The chain links TRBV2 to TRBJ1-6; 8 bases line up with TRBD1. V lost 10 bases, J lost 7 bases, and 3 bases stayed unmatched. Per germline, CDR1 SNHLY and CDR2 FYNNEI. The CDR3 length is 12 residues. CDR3 loop: CAKGQANSPLHF. As DNA, the CDR3 is TGTGCCAAGGGACAGGCGAATTCACCCCTCCACTTT.

The chain is built from TRBV7-8 and TRBJ2-2; TRBD2 agrees at 8 bases. The CDR3 is 16 residues long. Per germline, CDR1 SGHVS and CDR2 FQNEAQ. V shed 3 bases and J 3 bases; nucleotides not matched to a gene: 6. For the CDR3, the DNA is TGTGCCAGCAGCTTCTCGGGGGGGCTTTACACCGGGGAGCTGTTTTTT. It codes for CASSFSGGLYTGELFF.